This T cell receptor beta chain was retrieved from a study of spatial heterogeneity in lung cancer. Study-wide points: The number of expanded tumor alpha and beta chains correlated with mutation number.

This clonotype was seen repeatedly, ten times or more. The antigen is not known. This beta chain came through as a stray read in a library set up for alpha chains, and its size says little. Each TCR cDNA molecule carried a unique molecular identifier. TCRdb passed the 5' RACE reads through MiXCR, listing each CDR3 protein once. Altogether roughly 17,000 distinct CDR3 sequences are present, roughly 9% being singletons, with the ten largest covering less than 25%. The time point: sample taken at primary tumor resection. The study sequenced unsorted whole RNA from tumor, nontumor lung or frozen PBMC. The material was lung tumor tissue, obtained at surgery. The sequence was collected from a female donor with early-stage non-small cell lung cancer.

The CDR3 protein is CASSPLSGGGTDTQYF. The CDR3 nucleotides read TGTGCCAGCAGCCCCCTGAGCGGGGGAGGCACAGATACGCAGTATTTT. V is TRBV7-3 and J is TRBJ2-3, with 8 bases lining up with TRBD2. The trim removed 5 bases at V and 1 base at J, leaving 8 bases unmatched. This CDR3 has 16 amino acids. CDR1 is SGHTA and CDR2 is FQGTGA in the germline V gene.